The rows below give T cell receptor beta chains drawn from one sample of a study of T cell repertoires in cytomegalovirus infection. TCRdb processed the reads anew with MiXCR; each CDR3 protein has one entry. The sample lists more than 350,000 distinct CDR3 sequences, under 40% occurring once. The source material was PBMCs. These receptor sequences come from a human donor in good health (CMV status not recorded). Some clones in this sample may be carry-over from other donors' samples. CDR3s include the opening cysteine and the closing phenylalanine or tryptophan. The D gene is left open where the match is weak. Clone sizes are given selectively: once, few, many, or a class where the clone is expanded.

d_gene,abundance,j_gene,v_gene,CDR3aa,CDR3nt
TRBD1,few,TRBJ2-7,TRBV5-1,CASSFGGQGATGQYF,TGCGCCAGCAGCTTCGGCGGACAGGGGGCTACGGGGCAGTACTTC
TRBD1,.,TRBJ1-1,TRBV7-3,CASSAGQGPNTEAFF,TGTGCCAGCAGCGCGGGACAGGGTCCTAACACTGAAGCTTTCTTT
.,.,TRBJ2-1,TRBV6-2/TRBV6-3,CASSRTGYEADNEQFF,TGTGCCAGCAGTCGAACAGGGTATGAAGCTGACAATGAGCAGTTCTTC
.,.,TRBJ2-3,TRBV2,CASTEIGLHNATDTQYF,TGTGCCAGCACCGAAATAGGACTGCACAACGCCACAGATACGCAGTATTTT
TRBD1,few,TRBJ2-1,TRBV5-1,CASSLEAGGMDEQFF,TGCGCCAGCAGCTTGGAGGCAGGGGGCATGGATGAGCAGTTCTTC
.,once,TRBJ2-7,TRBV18,CASSPLGPPAYEQYF,TGTGCCAGCTCACCACTGGGGCCCCCCGCCTACGAGCAGTACTTC
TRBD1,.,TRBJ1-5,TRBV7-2,CASSHSEVRTGRDQPQHF,TGTGCCAGCAGCCACTCAGAAGTTCGGACAGGGAGAGATCAGCCCCAGCATTTT
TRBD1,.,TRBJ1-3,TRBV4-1,CASSQDARGGNTIYF,TGCGCCAGCAGCCAAGACGCCAGGGGGGGAAACACCATATATTTT
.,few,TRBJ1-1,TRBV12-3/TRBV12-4,CASSLGQHANTEAFF,TGTGCCAGCAGTCTCGGACAGCACGCGAACACTGAAGCTTTCTTT
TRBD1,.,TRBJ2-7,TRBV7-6,CASSLGQGLGYEQYF,TGTGCCAGCAGCTTAGGACAGGGATTAGGCTACGAGCAGTACTTC
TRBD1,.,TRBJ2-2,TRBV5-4,CASTRSGGTGELFF,TGTGCCAGCACCCGTTCAGGGGGTACCGGGGAGCTGTTTTTT
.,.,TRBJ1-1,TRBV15,CATSTYGKNTEAFF,TGTGCCACCAGCACTTACGGTAAGAACACTGAAGCTTTCTTT
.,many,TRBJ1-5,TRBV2,CASSDGSLPNNQPQHF,TGTGCCAGCAGTGACGGCAGCCTTCCGAATAATCAGCCCCAGCATTTT
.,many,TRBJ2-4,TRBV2,CASTPTLIAKNIQYF,TGTGCCAGCACGCCCACTTTAATAGCCAAAAACATTCAGTACTTC